This entry is about one TCR beta chain. Participants, about 18 to 90 years old, spanned around 25 US areas. Cohorts were based on clinical histories the participants reported. Among Cohort 3 donors, those recovered had two negative PCRs, clearance, or symptom resolution. This sample was taken from a study of blood T cell repertoires in COVID-19. The CDR3 is 18 amino acids. Germline V CDR1 and CDR2: SEHNR, FQNEAQ (reference sequence). With 4 bases clipped from V and 3 bases from J, the junction kept 15 bases outside the gene matches. In the study's own analysis: Amplification of reference gene primers was used by the study to estimate nucleated cell counts. Assay: immunoSEQ multiplex PCR; the TCRdb copy retains only in-frame clones and omits some. V, J and clone size derive from that table, while D and trimming were established from the DNA sequence. Among around 250,000 clones, more than 75% were seen once, and the ten largest hold 1.5% to 2%.

V is TRBV7-9 and J is TRBJ2-4; 7 bases line up with TRBD2. Sequences were obtained from PBMCs or T cells enriched from blood (not recorded which). The sequence was obtained from a woman between 45 and 60 years old who had recovered from COVID-19. The CDR3 DNA reads TGTGCCAGCAGCTATGGTTCGGCGTCTAGCGGCCTCAAAAACATTCAGTACTTC. This encodes CASSYGSASSGLKNIQYF.